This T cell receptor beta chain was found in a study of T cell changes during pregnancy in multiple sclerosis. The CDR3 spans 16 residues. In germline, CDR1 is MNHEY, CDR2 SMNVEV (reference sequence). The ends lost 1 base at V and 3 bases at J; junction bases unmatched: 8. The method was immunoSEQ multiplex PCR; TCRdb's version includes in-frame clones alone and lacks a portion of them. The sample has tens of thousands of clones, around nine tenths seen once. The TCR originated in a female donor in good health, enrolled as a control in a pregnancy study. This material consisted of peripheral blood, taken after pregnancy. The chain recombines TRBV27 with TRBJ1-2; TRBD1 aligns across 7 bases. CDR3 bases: TGTGCCAGCAGTTTATTAGGAGGAGGGGGCGACTATGGCTACACCTTC. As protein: CASSLLGGGGDYGYTF.